This TCR beta chain was sequenced in a study of T cells expressing NK-cell markers. TCRdb re-called the 5' RACE reads, yielding one record per CDR3 amino acid sequence without DNA. The sample table includes roughly 110,000 distinct CDR3 sequences. Regarding the study as a whole: Several of the donors carried dominant NKG2C+ clonotypes that took up roughly 1.0-8% of their CD8+ T cells. HCMV specificity of the expanded NKG2C+ T cell clones was not established.

Details on this clonotype: The target antigen is unknown.

Germline assignment: CDR1 DFQATT and CDR2 SNEGSKA (reference sequence). The CDR3 is 13 amino acids. The sequenced sample was blood T cells: a sorted CD56 or NKG2C T cell subset, CD4+ or CD8+ T cells, or bulk PBMC T cells (not recorded which). This clonotype was obtained from a woman between 18 and 75 years old in good health. The genes are TRBV20-1 and TRBJ2-5; TCRdb's D call of TRBD2 is untestable without DNA. The CDR3 is CSARLAGGETQYF.